A selection of T cell receptor beta chains follows, all from one sample in a study of CD8 T cells in Susac syndrome. TCRdb passed the immunoSEQ multiplex PCR reads through MiXCR, listing each CDR3 protein once. This repertoire shows about 130,000 distinct CDR3 sequences, about 93% found once; its top ten account for around 0.25%. Specimen: CD8+ T cells from PBMCs. These receptors were collected from a human donor with multiple sclerosis. CDR3s leave out the opening cysteine and the closing phenylalanine or tryptophan.

>TRBV27
ASRILQGNTEAF
>TRBV4-3
ASSQDGTGNQPQH
>TRBV12-3/TRBV12-4
AGYTIANTGELF
>TRBV18
ASSPLTSGIISGANVLT
>TRBV3-1
ASSHDRGREAF
>TRBV27
ASSLHRTGKVYGYT
>TRBV28
ASSLPTGAVQETQY
>TRBV4-1
ASSQDQGLEFSYEQY
>TRBV29-1
SVGDRGTDEQF
>TRBV4-2
ASSQGTVSYEQY
>TRBV7-9
ASRSGLAGRDNEQF
>TRBV2
ASSTSGSGAKNIQY
>TRBV20-1
SASGTSGREQY
>TRBV30
AWSLTGGYQPQH
>TRBV4-1
ASSHRVKGDEQF
>TRBV20-1
SARQGWVGEAF
>TRBV19
ASSIWQMNTEAF
>TRBV28
ASSFPSQGVYNEQF
>TRBV4-2
ASNPRGSGEHNEQF
>TRBV28
ASRWTGGGSYEQY
>TRBV25-1
ASSEALGETQY
>TRBV7-6
ASSLTPEHGGYT
>TRBV29-1
SAQGHHGEAF
>TRBV3-1
ASSHPVAGYNEQF
>TRBV7-3
ASSLMPGSSYEQY
>TRBV27
ASSLSAPEIAYGYT
>TRBV30
AWMAALETDTQY
>TRBV7-9
ASSPSPGRRRNTQY
>TRBV7-9
ASSLGSGQEGVQEQY
>TRBV12-3/TRBV12-4
ASSATRTGDTEAF
>TRBV5-6
ASSLGLAGFTGELF
>TRBV20-1
SPRGRLIGQY
>TRBV15
ATSRERGRYNEQF
>TRBV9
ASSVSPSYEQY
>TRBV7-9
ASSPSEWAGNTIY
>TRBV30
AWREEGDTQY
>TRBV29-1
SVERENTGELF
>TRBV7-9
ASSFHGSTDTQY
>TRBV12-3/TRBV12-4
ASSLGPGGSNEKLF
>TRBV2
ASTTGGATNEKLF
>TRBV7-9
ASSGLAPHTDTQY
>TRBV20-1
SARDHLQAGLTDTQY
>TRBV27
ASSLGGGESNTEAF
>TRBV5-1
ASSQGQNTEAF
>TRBV7-9
ASSFYQETQY
>TRBV9
ASSVESALNFYGYT
>TRBV13
ASSLGLGEQF
>TRBV29-1
SVWWTGVGYT
>TRBV7-9
ASSPWSLGLYTEAF
>TRBV27
ASNAGGPSGELF
>TRBV30
AWISASSSYEQY
>TRBV6-2/TRBV6-3
ASKTEVLAGVFSHEQY
>TRBV12-3/TRBV12-4
ASSRGTGQETQY